This T cell receptor beta chain was retrieved from a study of regulatory T cells. Study-wide results and limits: Hydrophobic residues at CDR3 positions 6 and 7 were enriched in conventional CD4+ T cells of CD3G-deficient patients.

A note on this clone: The antigen remains undetermined.

The PCR used 52 TRBV and 13 TRBJ primers. Sequencing used immunoSEQ multiplex PCR; TCRdb keeps in-frame clones, though not all of them. The sample consists of over 30,000 clones, roughly 93% of them appearing once. The germline CDR1 and CDR2 sequences are GTSNPN and SVGIG (reference sequence). With 3 bases removed from V and 4 bases from J, the gap between germline ends came to 4 bases. The CDR3 is made up of 11 amino acids. Sequencing was carried out using conventional CD4+ T cells sorted from blood. The receptor was isolated from a child aged 2 to 9 with CD3G deficiency. The rearrangement links TRBV30 to TRBJ1-3; D is unresolved. CDR3 sequence: CAWSRGNTIYF. Here the CDR3 DNA reads TGTGCCTGGAGCCGGGGAAACACCATATATTTT. Together with reference TRBV30 and TRBJ1-3, the CDR3 gives the full variable domain: SQTIHQWPATLVQPVGSPLSLECTVEGTSNPNLYWYRQAAGRGLQLLFYSVGIGQISSEVPQNLSASRPQDRQFILSSKKLLLSDSGFYLCAWSRGNTIYFGEGSWLTVV.